The count of the clone carrying this TCR beta chain is one. Its specificity is unknown. The second PCR ran roughly 6 to 12 cycles with a sample-barcoded 5' primer and J-beta primers. TCRdb called the 5' RACE reads again in MiXCR, with one record for every CDR3 protein. This table has roughly 1,800,000 distinct CDR3 sequences, about 49% appearing once. The data are from a study of blood T cells in healthy people across ages. Study conclusions and caveats: Strong correlation existed between TCR beta diversity and naive T cell percentage.

Collection of 7.5 to 10 milliliters of peripheral blood was performed for each donor. The sequence was collected from a middle-aged woman in good health. The sample was blood.

The CDR3 is CASSSSGDNSPLHF. In nucleotides, the CDR3 is TGTGCCAGCAGTTCTTCTGGGGATAATTCACCCCTCCACTTT. V and J are TRBV7-6 and TRBJ1-6; D gene unclear. Between the trimmed V and J ends, which lost 6 bases and 5 bases, there was a span of 11 bases. The germline V gene has CDR1 SGHVS and CDR2 FNYEAQ. The CDR3 is 14 amino acids.